This T cell receptor (beta chain) was sequenced for a study of shared clonotypes between healthy human individuals. Study as a whole: CD4 naive and memory got three plates each, CD8 naive two, CD8 memory one.

The study, taken as a whole, reports: Only a few donors were included, so the genetic and exposure-history diversity represented was limited. Sequencing depth was a factor that was expected to affect clonotype sharing among donors.

In the original processing: Junction-only immunoSEQ data arrived without quality scores, meaning filtering differed. The method was immunoSEQ multiplex PCR; TCRdb's version includes in-frame clones alone and lacks a portion of them. The V and J calls and clone size are taken from that table; D and trimming were inferred from the DNA. This sample has roughly 890,000 clones; about 91% occur once, and the top ten carry 24%. The naive CD8 subset, CD45RO-negative cells positively selected for CCR7, excluded terminally differentiated effector memory CD45RA+ cells. This CDR3 has 13 residues. Germline V lookup: CDR1 SQVTM, CDR2 ANQGSEA. Germline trimming cut 3 bases from V and 6 bases from J; bases unmatched to any gene: 8. With regard to this clone: The antigen remains undetermined.

The rearrangement joins TRBV29-1 to TRBJ2-7; 7 nucleotides agree with TRBD2. What was sequenced was naive CD8+ T cells sorted from blood. This clonotype was sampled from a man aged 25-40 years in good health. The CDR3 DNA reads TGCAGCGTTGAGGCGGGAGCCTTTCGCGAGCAGTACTTC. It yields the protein CSVEAGAFREQYF.